One sample yielded the 8 T cell receptor beta chains listed below, sequenced in a study of blood T cell repertoires in COVID-19. The method was immunoSEQ multiplex PCR; TCRdb's version includes in-frame clones alone and lacks a portion of them. The sample consists of fewer than 150,000 clones, roughly 84% of them appearing once. The sequenced sample consisted of peripheral blood. These receptors were obtained from a human donor in a cohort sampled during active COVID-19.

The V and J genes are TRBV3-1 (or the pseudogene TRBV3-2) and TRBJ2-5, with D possibly matching TRBD1 (5 bases). Germline V gene sequence: CDR1 LGHDT, CDR2 YNNKEL (reference sequence). V was clipped by 2 bases and J by 7 bases, with 14 bases between them. The CDR3 loop spans 14 amino acids. CDR3 bases: TGTGCCAGCAGCCAAAGCCAGGGCCCGGGGACCCAGTACTTC. Its translation is CASSQSQGPGTQYF.

The chain couples TRBV5-5 to TRBJ1-1, with D tentatively TRBD1 (5 bases). This CDR3 region has 13 residues. The ends were cut back, 4 bases at V and 1 base at J, with 8 bases in the middle. In germline, CDR1 is SGHKS, CDR2 YYEKEE (reference sequence). The CDR3 protein is CASSRTSNTEAFF. DNA of the CDR3: TGTGCCAGCAGCAGGACATCGAACACTGAAGCTTTCTTT.

The CDR3 here is CASSSPTGGGETQYF. The CDR3 nucleotides read TGTGCCAGCAGCTCACCGACAGGGGGAGGAGAGACCCAGTACTTC. The V call is TRBV5-5, the J call TRBJ2-5; TRBD1 agrees at 9 bases. CDR3 length: 15 amino acids. The germline gives CDR1 SGHKS, CDR2 YYEKEE (reference sequence). J was trimmed by 4 bases and V by 3 bases; bases with no gene match: 7.

This clone turned up a few times. The CDR3 DNA reads TGTGCCAGCAGCCTCGGGACTAGCGGGGGGGTCGGAGAGACCCAGTACTTC. Residues: CASSLGTSGGVGETQYF. The rearrangement uses TRBV5-6 and TRBJ2-5; 16 bases align to TRBD2. Germline assignment: CDR1 SGHDT and CDR2 YYEEEE. CDR3 length: 17 amino acids. The J segment lost 4 bases and the V segment lost 4 bases, leaving 7 bases of the junction unmatched.

A note on this clone: One end of the junction varies from germline; a read error may be responsible. The chain combines TRBV3-1 (or the pseudogene TRBV3-2) with TRBJ2-3; 9 bases agree with TRBD2. This CDR3 has 13 residues. The germline V gene has CDR1 LGHDT and CDR2 YNNKEL (reference sequence). CDR3 loop: CASSQDSGGGADF. The CDR3, as DNA: TGTGCCAGCAGCCAAGACTCTGGCGGGGGGGCGGATTTT.

The rearrangement uses TRBV4-1 and TRBJ1-4; 7 nucleotides line up with TRBD1. This CDR3 contains 16 residues. Per the germline V gene, CDR1 is MGHRA and CDR2 is YSYEKL. The junction had 7 bases not matched to a gene; V was cut back by 3 bases and J by 3 bases. CDR3 sequence reads: CASSQSPGTANEKLFF. CDR3 nucleotides: TGCGCCAGCAGCCAGAGCCCCGGGACAGCTAATGAAAAACTGTTTTTT.

The chain is built from TRBV4-1 and TRBJ1-6; D not resolved. Germline CDR1 is MGHRA and CDR2 is YSYEKL. The CDR3 sequence is 18 residues long. Trimming removed 0 bases from V and 3 bases from J, with 15 bases in between. CDR3 sequence reads: CASSQETKGGNYNSPLHF. Here the CDR3 DNA reads TGCGCCAGCAGCCAAGAAACTAAAGGAGGGAACTATAATTCACCCCTCCACTTT.

This chain links TRBV5-4 with TRBJ1-6; the D is unclear. The CDR3 covers 14 residues. Trimming stripped 5 bases from V and 5 bases from J, with 11 bases between. From germline, CDR1 is SGHNT and CDR2 YYREEE (reference sequence). This CDR3 is CASRPPGNNSPLHF. CDR3 sequence (DNA): TGTGCCAGCAGGCCACCGGGAAATAATTCACCCCTCCACTTT.